What follows are 22 T cell receptor delta chains derived from one specimen sequenced in a study of γδ T cells in repeated Plasmodium falciparum infection. Gammadelta T cells were flow-sorted from PBMC into Vgamma9/Vdelta2+ and Vdelta2-negative populations for bulk analysis. TCRdb ran CATT on the multiplex PCR reads. The sample records about 51,000 delta-chain clones, approximately 1.8% being singletons. Sequenced: gamma-delta T cells from blood. The receptors originated from a pool of human donors (malaria-infected and uninfected, not separated).

In this sample, this clone turned up many times. This chain joins TRDV1 and TRDJ1; TRDD3 agrees at 12 bases. V dropped 2 bases and J dropped 9; count of bases not matched to a gene: 34. The CDR3 is 24 amino acids. Per germline, CDR1 TSWWSYY and CDR2 QGS. The chain's CDR3 is CALGESPTGGYSGAVRRGKGELIF. The DNA of the CDR3 is TGTGCTCTTGGGGAATCTCCTACTGGGGGATACAGTGGAGCCGTAAGGAGAGGAAAGGGCGAACTCATCTTT.

There are many counts of this clone. This specimen includes other DNA sequences encoding the same CDR3. The V call is TRDV1, the J call TRDJ2; 12 positions match TRDD3. V was pared by 6 bases and J by 0 bases, with 23 bases of the junction left unmatched. The CDR3 sequence is 23 residues long. In germline, CDR1 is TSWWSYY, CDR2 QGS. DNA of the CDR3: TGTGCTCTTGGAAAAAGACTAGGCCTACCGCACTGGGGGATACCGGCTTTGACAGCACAACTCTTCTTT. It codes for CALGKRLGLPHWGIPALTAQLFF.

Details on this clone: TCRdb records a much larger clone's protein for this DNA, with a difference at residue 3 that likely arises from a read error; the protein given is the translation of the DNA. This chain joins TRDV2 and TRDJ1, with 11 bases fitting TRDD3. TCRdb supplies no J gene; here it was assigned by aligning the nucleotide sequence to germline. The germline CDR1 and CDR2 sequences are GEAIGNYY and EKD. The CDR3 contains 17 residues. CDR3 nucleotide sequence: TGTGCCAGTGACACTCTGGGGGATACTTCGTACACCGATAAACTCATCTTT. This codes for CASDTLGDTSYTDKLIF.

This clone was seen ten or more times. TCRdb shows a much larger clone's protein in place of this DNA's translation, and the two differ at residue 23, likely through a read error; the protein shown is translated from the DNA. The rearrangement joins TRDV1 to TRDJ1, with 10 bases lining up with TRDD3. This CDR3 region has 25 residues. Germline CDR1 and CDR2: TSWWSYY and QGS. The CDR3 DNA follows: TGTGCTCTTGGGGAACTTTTGAGAGGAGCTACTTTACTGGGGGATTACTGGGGGTTCACCGATAAACCCATCTTT. Amino acid sequence: CALGELLRGATLLGDYWGFTDKPIF.

Concerning this clone itself: TCRdb attributes to this sequence the protein of a much larger clone, which differs from the DNA translation at residue 15; a read error is likely, and the protein displayed is translated from the DNA. This chain connects TRDV3 to TRDJ1; 8 nucleotides match TRDD2. The J gene, left out of TCRdb, was set here by checking the DNA against germline. Germline V gives CDR1 TVYSNPD, CDR2 GDNSRS (reference sequence). CDR3 size: 21 residues. J gave up 0 bases and V 4 bases, and 28 bases lay outside the gene matches. The CDR3 loop is CASQGHPSYRPPGKHTDKLIF. CDR3 nucleotides: TGTGCCTCTCAAGGACACCCTTCCTATCGGCCGCCTGGGAAGCACACCGATAAACTCATCTTT. Based on the CDR3 plus reference TRDV3 and TRDJ1, the full variable domain is CDKVTQSSPDQTVASGSEVVLLCTYDTVYSNPDLFWYRIRPDYSFQFVFYGDNSRSEGADFTQGRFSVKHILTQKAFHLVISPVRTEDSATYYCASQGHPSYRPPGKHTDKLIFGKGTRVTVEP.

This clone showed up many times. A far larger clone is a single base away, which makes a read error likely. This sample includes further DNA sequences coding for the same CDR3. This chain's CDR3 is CAYWRISYLGAPGNTDKLIF. The CDR3 DNA is TGTGCCTATTGGCGGATTTCCTATCTGGGGGCCCCGGGCAACACCGATAAACTCATCTTT. The chain combines TRAV38-2/DV8 with TRDJ1; a weak D match, TRDD3 (7 bases). The J gene is absent in TCRdb and was assigned here via DNA matching to germline. This CDR3 comprises 20 residues. Germline assignment: CDR1 TSESDYY and CDR2 QEAYKQQN.

The chain combines TRDV1 with TRDJ1; 10 bases align to TRDD3. As TCRdb names no J gene, one was assigned here on the basis of a DNA match to germline. Germline loops: CDR1 TSWWSYY, CDR2 QGS. Trimming removed 2 bases from V and 8 bases from J; junction bases left unmatched: 38. The CDR3 contains 25 residues. The CDR3 nucleotides are TGTGCTCTTGGGGAAACATCGTTTTGCGCCCCCCTTTTTACTGGGGGATGTCGGATATTACGCAAACTCATCTTT. This translates into CALGETSFCAPLFTGGCRILRKLIF.

This clone was counted at least ten times. The chain joins TRDV1 to TRDJ1, with 8 bases matching TRDD3. V shed 5 bases, J shed 1 base, and the junction held 18 bases outside the gene matches. Germline CDR1 TSWWSYY, CDR2 QGS. The CDR3 runs to 19 residues. The CDR3 DNA reads TGTGCTCTTGGGATCTTGGAGTACTGGGGGCTTAAGGGCACCGATAAACTCATCTTT. Translating gives CALGILEYWGLKGTDKLIF.

The sample holds many counts of this clone. The TCRdb protein comes from a much larger clone and disagrees with this DNA's translation at residue 16, likely due to a read error; the protein given here is derived from the DNA. This sequence joins TRDV1 and TRDJ1; 9 bases align to TRDD2. The J gene, missing from TCRdb, was assigned here through DNA to germline matching. Germline V gene sequence: CDR1 TSWWSYY, CDR2 QGS. This CDR3 spans 22 amino acids. J lost 1 base, V lost 4 bases, and 25 bases had no gene match. CDR3 in amino acids: CALGGPAFLRNWGWRCTDKLIF. Written as DNA, the CDR3 is TGTGCTCTTGGGGGTCCCGCCTTCCTACGAAACTGGGGATGGAGGTGCACCGATAAACTCATCTTT.

In the case of this clone: The protein recorded in TCRdb matches a much larger clone and deviates from this DNA's translation at residue 7, suggesting a read error; the protein here is obtained by translating the DNA. This rearrangement joins TRDV2 to TRDJ1; D perhaps matches TRDD3 (5 bases). TCRdb offers no J gene call, so here the DNA was matched to germline to obtain one. Trimming removed 1 base at V and 4 bases at J, with 30 bases between. Germline V gene lookup returns CDR1 GEAIGNYY and CDR2 EKD. CDR3 length: 20 residues. CDR3 residues: CACDTVDPIRDTRRGDKLIF. CDR3 nucleotide sequence: TGTGCCTGTGACACAGTCGATCCAATCCGCGATACAAGGCGCGGCGATAAACTCATCTTT.

A word on this clone: A far larger clone is one nucleotide away, so this likely arose from a read error. Distinct nucleotide sequences in the sample also encode this CDR3. The V call is TRDV2, the J call TRDJ1, with 11 bases fitting TRDD3. The J gene, absent from TCRdb, was called here by matching the DNA to germline. The ends lost 7 bases at V and 0 bases at J; junction bases unmatched: 12. This CDR3 is built from 17 residues. Germline-derived CDR1 and CDR2 are GEAIGNYY and EKD. The CDR3 is CACDILGDNRYTDKLIF. The CDR3 DNA reads TGTGCCTGCGATATACTGGGGGATAACCGATACACCGATAAACTCATCTTT.

In this sample, this clone turned up many times. TCRdb's protein, taken from a much larger clone, differs from this DNA's translation at residue 14, likely owing to a read error; the protein displayed comes from the DNA. The V and J genes are TRAV38-2/DV8 and TRDJ1, with D possibly matching TRDD3 (6 bases). The CDR3 extends over 20 amino acids. CDR1 and CDR2 (germline): TSESDYY, QEAYKQQN. Trimming removed 0 bases at V and 5 bases at J, with 29 bases between. CDR3 region: CAYRSGTAFRVGDCRDKLIF. The CDR3 DNA follows: TGTGCTTATAGGAGCGGCACTGCTTTCCGAGTCGGGGATTGCAGGGATAAACTCATCTTT.

This clone was observed at least ten times. This chain connects TRDV1 to TRDJ1; D is perhaps TRDD2 or TRDD3 (6 bases each). No J gene was available from TCRdb, and it was assigned here by a germline match of the DNA. Trimming took 5 bases from V and 0 from J, leaving 34 bases between them. Per germline, CDR1 TSWWSYY and CDR2 QGS. CDR3 size: 22 residues. This chain's CDR3 is CALGSPPDFLPWGQRDTDKLIF. The CDR3 DNA sequence: TGTGCTCTTGGGTCGCCCCCGGACTTCCTCCCCTGGGGACAGAGGGACACCGATAAACTCATCTTT.

This clone has more than one count but fewer than ten. The TCRdb protein, from a much larger clone, departs from this DNA's translation at residue 8, likely by read error; the protein shown derives from the DNA. The V call is TRDV3, the J call TRDJ1, with D possibly being TRDD3 (6 bases). The V gene's germline CDR1 is TVYSNPD and CDR2 GDNSRS (reference sequence). With 5 bases removed from V and 1 base from J, the gap between germline ends came to 26 bases. The CDR3 is 17 amino acids. The CDR3 DNA sequence: TGTGCCCTTGATCTCCGGGGGAAACCTCTTCGCACCGATAAACTCATCTTT. Protein product: CALDLRGKPLRTDKLIF.

This clone was seen a handful of times. TCRdb shows a much larger clone's protein in place of this DNA's translation, and the two differ at residue 4, likely through a read error; the protein shown is translated from the DNA. This rearrangement joins TRDV1 to TRDJ1; D is tentatively TRDD2 or TRDD3 (8 bases each). The J gene, missing from TCRdb, was assigned here through DNA to germline matching. Deletions cut 7 bases from V and 0 bases from J, with 33 bases between. The CDR3 sequence is 21 residues long. CDR1 TSWWSYY and CDR2 QGS come from the germline V gene. The CDR3 DNA reads as TGTGCTCTTGACTTCCTACCCCTGTCGTACTGGGGGCTCCGGTACACCGATAAACTCATCTTT. It codes for CALDFLPLSYWGLRYTDKLIF.

This clone has ten or more counts. The protein TCRdb lists belongs to a much larger clone and differs from this DNA's translation at residue 6, which points to a read error; the protein shown is made from the DNA. This rearrangement joins TRDV3 to TRDJ1, with TRDD3 matching over 13 bases. With V trimmed by 2 bases and J by 0 bases, 21 bases remained unmatched. From germline, CDR1 is TVYSNPD and CDR2 GDNSRS (reference sequence). The CDR3 runs to 21 residues. The CDR3 reads CAFSVPFYWGIRESYTDKLIF. Written as DNA, the CDR3 is TGTGCCTTTTCCGTCCCCTTTTACTGGGGGATACGCGAGTCTTACACCGATAAACTCATCTTT. The full variable domain, with the rest looked up from reference TRDV3 and TRDJ1, is CDKVTQSSPDQTVASGSEVVLLCTYDTVYSNPDLFWYRIRPDYSFQFVFYGDNSRSEGADFTQGRFSVKHILTQKAFHLVISPVRTEDSATYYCAFSVPFYWGIRESYTDKLIFGKGTRVTVEP.

This clone turned up a few times. The translation of this DNA and the TCRdb protein of a much larger clone differ at residue 3, probably owing to a read error; the protein shown here is translated from the DNA. The V gene is TRDV2, the J gene TRDJ1, with 9 positions matching TRDD3. The J gene, absent from TCRdb, was called here by matching the DNA to germline. Germline-derived CDR1 and CDR2 are GEAIGNYY and EKD. The CDR3 consists of 19 residues. CDR3 region: CARDTDTDIHWGNTDKLIF. CDR3 bases: TGTGCCCGTGACACCGATACTGACATACACTGGGGGAACACCGATAAACTCATCTTT.

Notes on this clone: The TCRdb record carries a much larger clone's protein, which differs from this DNA's translation at residue 3; a read error is the likely cause, and the protein listed here is the DNA translation. J is TRDJ1 and V is TRDV1; 9 nucleotides agree with TRDD3. CDR3 length equals 23 residues. Germline-derived CDR1 and CDR2 are TSWWSYY and QGS. The CDR3 coding sequence is TGTGCTATTGGGGAACTAAGCTTCCCTACGGTACGTCTACTGGGGGAAAACACCGATAAACTCATCTTC. Its protein product is CAIGELSFPTVRLLGENTDKLIF.

Only a few counts were recorded for this clone. The protein TCRdb lists belongs to a much larger clone and differs from this DNA's translation at residue 11, which points to a read error; the protein shown is made from the DNA. As DNA, the CDR3 is TGTGCTCTTGGGGAACCCCGTTTCCTACGTAAGTGGGGGATACCAACCGATAAACTCATCTTT. It is translated as CALGEPRFLRKWGIPTDKLIF. The V call is TRDV1, the J call TRDJ1; 10 nucleotides match TRDD3. The J gene, not given by TCRdb, was assigned here from a germline match of the nucleotide sequence. CDR1 and CDR2 (germline): TSWWSYY, QGS. V dropped 1 base and J dropped 2; count of bases not matched to a gene: 19. This CDR3 contains 21 residues.

This clone was counted only a few times. TCRdb's listed protein matches a much larger clone and diverges from this DNA's translation at residue 12, likely through a read error; the protein shown comes from the DNA. This chain links TRDV1 with TRDJ1; possible D gene TRDD3, 5 bases. The J gene, left out of TCRdb, was set here by checking the DNA against germline. The CDR3 loop spans 18 amino acids. Trimming cost V 4 bases and J 0 bases, with 21 bases left between them. CDR1 and CDR2 (germline): TSWWSYY, QGS. The CDR3 sequence: CALGGRWVPNPHTDKLIF. The DNA for the CDR3 is TGTGCTCTTGGGGGGCGCTGGGTCCCAAACCCGCACACCGATAAACTCATCTTT.

As for this clone: The TCRdb protein, from a much larger clone, departs from this DNA's translation at residue 5, likely by read error; the protein shown derives from the DNA. This chain connects TRDV2 to TRDJ1; a weak D match, TRDD3 (5 bases). TCRdb does not report a J gene; here it was assigned by matching the DNA to germline references. The V and J ends lost 3 bases and 2 bases respectively, with 12 bases between them. The CDR3 has 14 residues. Looked up from germline, CDR1 is GEAIGNYY and CDR2 is EKD. The CDR3 nucleotides read TGTGCCTGTGACGCGCTTACTGGTACCGATAAACTCATCTTT. Translating it yields CACDALTGTDKLIF.

Details on this clone: A far more abundant clone sits one base away, making this likely a read error. The sample contains more than one DNA sequence encoding this CDR3. V gene TRDV1 combines with J gene TRDJ1; 9 bases align to TRDD3. In the absence of a J gene in TCRdb, the DNA was matched to germline to assign it here. The CDR3 extends over 23 amino acids. Losses at the gene ends were 0 bases for V and 0 bases for J; bases not matched to a gene: 23. Germline V lookup: CDR1 TSWWSYY, CDR2 QGS. The CDR3 DNA is TGTGCTCTTGGGGAACTGAGCTTCCCTACGGTACGTCTACTGGGGGAAAACACCGATAAACTCATCTTT. Residues: CALGELSFPTVRLLGENTDKLIF.